These 29 T cell receptor beta chains share one sample of origin, sequenced in a study of OX40 agonist ivuxolimab in advanced cancers. The method was immunoSEQ multiplex PCR; TCRdb's version includes in-frame clones alone and lacks a portion of them. The sample has approximately 130,000 clones, around nine tenths seen once. The specimen comprised CD4+ or CD8+ T cells sorted from blood, sampled in a trial of the OX40 agonist ivuxolimab. These receptors all stem from an adult with an advanced solid tumor such as melanoma, head and neck, liver or kidney cancer.

The chain links TRBV28 to TRBJ2-1; D uncertain. CDR1 and CDR2 from the germline V gene are MDHEN and SYDVKM. V was pared by 2 bases and J by 15 bases, with 23 bases between. This CDR3 region has 15 residues. CDR3 bases: TGTGCCAGCAGTTTAAACCCGCCACCCTTTACTTTTCCGTTCTTC. Its protein product is CASSLNPPPFTFPFF.

This chain connects TRBV2 to TRBJ1-6, with a weak D call TRBD1 (5 bases). V gave up 7 bases and J gave up 5 bases, with 12 bases separating them. The CDR3 length is 14 residues. Germline V gives CDR1 SNHLY, CDR2 FYNNEI. The CDR3 DNA is TGTGCCAGCATTCAGGGTTTGAATAATTCACCCCTCCACTTT. Translation gives CASIQGLNNSPLHF. Full variable domain (outside the CDR3, taken from reference TRBV2 and TRBJ1-6): EPEVTQTPSHQVTQMGQEVILRCVPISNHLYFYWYRQILGQKVEFLVSFYNNEISEKSEIFDDQFSVERPDGSNFTLKIRSTKLEDSAMYFCASIQGLNNSPLHFGNGTRLTVT.

V gene TRBV6-1 combines with J gene TRBJ1-3; tentative D call: TRBD1 (6 bases). Trimming stripped 3 bases from V and 0 bases from J, with 9 bases between. This CDR3 has 15 amino acids. Looked up from germline, CDR1 is MNHNS and CDR2 is SASEGT. The CDR3 here is CASSEGGGSGNTIYF. The CDR3 DNA sequence: TGTGCCAGCAGTGAGGGGGGCGGCTCTGGAAACACCATATATTTT.

The chain has TRBV28 and TRBJ1-1; D might be TRBD1 (6 bases). V shed 5 bases and J shed 4 bases, with 17 bases lying between them. This CDR3 has 15 amino acids. Germline values: CDR1 MDHEN, CDR2 SYDVKM. The CDR3 is CASSPGGAGVTEAFF. Written as DNA, the CDR3 is TGTGCCAGCAGTCCCGGGGGGGCCGGCGTCACTGAAGCTTTCTTT.

V is TRBV11-2 and J is TRBJ2-2; no clear D gene. This CDR3 contains 14 residues. Deletions cut 2 bases from V and 6 bases from J, with 10 bases between. Germline V CDR1 and CDR2: SGHAT, FQNNGV. For the CDR3, the DNA is TGTGCCAGCAGCTTAATGATCCTCCCCGGGGAGCTGTTTTTT. Amino acids: CASSLMILPGELFF.

The chain uses TRBV5-1 and TRBJ1-5; tentative D call: TRBD1 (5 bases). The CDR3 contains 13 residues. From germline, CDR1 is SGHRS and CDR2 YFSETQ. Trimming removed 2 bases from V and 7 bases from J, with 10 bases in between. This CDR3 is CASSLGERQPQHF. In nucleotides, the CDR3 is TGCGCCAGCAGCTTAGGGGAGAGACAGCCCCAGCATTTT.

The chain links TRBV7-3 to TRBJ2-2; D is perhaps TRBD1 (5 bases). The germline V gene encodes CDR1 SGHTA and CDR2 FQGTGA. V lost 5 bases, J lost 7 bases, and 14 bases lay in between. There are 14 residues in the CDR3. In DNA, the CDR3 is TGTGCCAGCAGCCCGATCCAGGGTGGCGGGGAGCTGTTTTTT. It is translated as CASSPIQGGGELFF.

The rearrangement uses TRBV27 and TRBJ2-1; weak D call: TRBD2 (7 bases). The CDR3 is 17 amino acids. Germline V gene sequence: CDR1 MNHEY, CDR2 SMNVEV (reference sequence). V was trimmed by 5 bases and J by 5 bases, leaving 22 bases between them. The CDR3 DNA is TGTGCCAGCAGTCGGTATGGGGGGGCCCGAGGGGACAATGAGCAGTTCTTC. It specifies CASSRYGGARGDNEQFF.

V gene TRBV7-3 combines with J gene TRBJ2-5, with a possible D match to TRBD1 (5 bases). CDR3 length: 15 amino acids. Germline values: CDR1 SGHTA, CDR2 FQGTGA. Between the trimmed V and J ends, which lost 1 base and 1 base, there was a span of 10 bases. CDR3 region: CASSLNPGRQETQYF. In nucleotides, the CDR3 is TGTGCCAGCAGCTTAAATCCAGGGCGCCAAGAGACCCAGTACTTC.

The genes are TRBV5-1 and TRBJ2-7; 9 bases align to TRBD1. The length of the CDR3 is 15 residues. The V and J ends lost 7 bases and 1 base, in that order; junction bases with no gene match: 9. Germline assignment: CDR1 SGHRS and CDR2 YFSETQ. CDR3 in DNA: TGCGCCAGCCACCCTGAGGGACAGGGATCCTACGAGCAGTACTTC. Translated: CASHPEGQGSYEQYF.

This rearrangement joins TRBV30 to TRBJ1-5, with D unclear. CDR1 GTSNPN and CDR2 SVGIG come from the germline V gene (reference sequence). Between the trimmed V and J ends, which lost 0 bases and 6 bases, there was a span of 6 bases. This CDR3 has 12 amino acids. CDR3 DNA sequence: TGTGCCTGGAGTGTGGACGCTCAGCCCCAGCATTTT. It translates to CAWSVDAQPQHF.

The V gene is TRBV7-9, the J gene TRBJ1-5; 8 bases fit TRBD1. Per the germline V gene, CDR1 is SEHNR and CDR2 is FQNEAQ (reference sequence). With V trimmed by 6 bases and J by 2 bases, 6 bases remained unmatched. The CDR3 extends over 15 amino acids. CDR3 region: CASRAGGSGNQPQHF. The CDR3 DNA reads TGTGCCAGCAGGGCAGGGGGCTCGGGCAATCAGCCCCAGCATTTT.

V gene TRBV19 combines with J gene TRBJ1-2; a possible D gene is TRBD1 (6 bases). Germline V gene sequence: CDR1 LNHDA, CDR2 SQIVND (reference sequence). This CDR3 region has 13 residues. V was cut by 5 bases and J by 4 bases, with 11 bases left in between. CDR3 amino acids: CASSDLGAYGYTF. The DNA of the CDR3 is TGTGCCAGTAGTGATCTGGGGGCCTATGGCTACACCTTC.

The rearrangement uses TRBV5-1 and TRBJ2-1; possibly TRBD1 for D (5 bases). The CDR3 extends over 14 amino acids. The V and J ends lost 3 bases and 5 bases respectively, with 12 bases between them. Per germline, CDR1 SGHRS and CDR2 YFSETQ. Here the CDR3 DNA reads TGCGCCAGCAGCTGGGGCCTTACAAACAATGAGCAGTTCTTC. It encodes CASSWGLTNNEQFF.

CDR3 sequence (DNA): TGTGCCAGCAGCTTAGGAATACAGGGTAACGAGCAGTACTTC. Protein: CASSLGIQGNEQYF. The chain recombines TRBV13 with TRBJ2-7; TRBD1 might be the D (6 bases). V gave up 0 bases and J gave up 5 bases, with 11 bases separating them. This CDR3 is built from 14 residues. Germline assignment: CDR1 PRHDT and CDR2 FYEKMQ (reference sequence). Full variable domain (outside the CDR3, taken from reference TRBV13 and TRBJ2-7): AAGVIQSPRHLIKEKRETATLKCYPIPRHDTVYWYQQGPGQDPQFLISFYEKMQSDKGSIPDRFSAQQFSDYHSELNMSSLELGDSALYFCASSLGIQGNEQYFGPGTRLTVT.

This chain joins TRBV7-3 and TRBJ1-1; D is possibly TRBD1 (5 bases). Deletions cut 2 bases from V and 6 bases from J, with 10 bases between. There are 13 residues in the CDR3. Germline V lookup: CDR1 SGHTA, CDR2 FQGTGA. CDR3 region: CASSLGGTAEAFF. In DNA, the CDR3 is TGTGCCAGCAGCTTAGGGGGGACCGCTGAAGCTTTCTTT.

The V and J genes are TRBV2 and TRBJ2-3; D may be TRBD1 (6 bases). CDR3 length equals 14 residues. Germline values: CDR1 SNHLY, CDR2 FYNNEI. Trimming took 5 bases from V and 7 from J, leaving 16 bases between them. CDR3 sequence reads: CASSSSATGHTQYF. The CDR3 DNA sequence: TGTGCCAGCAGTAGTTCGGCGACAGGCCATACGCAGTATTTT.

The chain links TRBV28 to TRBJ1-6; no clear D gene. This CDR3 has 12 residues. In germline, CDR1 is MDHEN, CDR2 SYDVKM. V lost 3 bases to trimming and J lost 9 bases, with 6 bases between them. CDR3 protein: CASSFVGSPLHF. The CDR3 nucleotides are TGTGCCAGCAGTTTTGTGGGTTCACCCCTCCACTTT.

The V call is TRBV15, the J call TRBJ2-7; 7 bases map to TRBD1. The junction had 1 base not matched to a gene; V was cut back by 0 bases and J by 2 bases. Germline V lookup: CDR1 LNHNV, CDR2 YYDKDF (reference sequence). This CDR3 region has 14 residues. The CDR3 spells CATSREGTAYEQYF. CDR3 coding DNA: TGTGCCACCAGCAGAGAGGGGACAGCCTACGAGCAGTACTTC.

The chain has TRBV27 and TRBJ1-1, with TRBD1 matching 9 bases. The CDR3 runs 15 residues. V was clipped by 5 bases and J by 1 base; unmatched bases: 5. Germline CDR1 reads MNHEY; CDR2 reads SMNVEV (reference sequence). CDR3 amino acids: CASSPSTGGNTEAFF. The CDR3 coding sequence is TGTGCCAGCAGTCCTTCGACAGGGGGGAACACTGAAGCTTTCTTT.

In its sample, this clone was seen once. This chain links TRBV10-3 with TRBJ1-5; D gene ambiguous. CDR1 ENHRY and CDR2 SYGVKD come from the germline V gene. CDR3 length equals 17 residues. The V gene lost 2 bases and the J gene lost 0 bases, with 14 bases spanning the gap. CDR3 DNA sequence: TGTGCCATCAGTGAGAGGGCAGGTGATAATAGCAATCAGCCCCAGCATTTT. The encoded protein is CAISERAGDNSNQPQHF.

The chain couples TRBV7-9 to TRBJ2-7; 9 bases align to TRBD1. This CDR3 has 14 residues. Germline trimming cut 5 bases from V and 0 bases from J; bases unmatched to any gene: 2. Germline CDR1 and CDR2: SEHNR and FQNEAQ (reference sequence). The CDR3 spells CASSGQGISYEQYF. The CDR3 DNA reads TGTGCCAGCAGCGGACAGGGGATCTCCTACGAGCAGTACTTC.

The J gene is TRBJ2-3, the V gene TRBV14; D perhaps matches TRBD2 (5 bases). Germline V CDR1 and CDR2: SGHDN, FVKESK. Trimming took off 0 bases at V and 0 bases at J, with 7 bases between the two ends. This CDR3 has 15 residues. The CDR3 region has the DNA TGTGCCAGCAGCCAAGATGGGGAGAGCACAGATACGCAGTATTTT. Its protein is CASSQDGESTDTQYF. Combining the CDR3 with reference TRBV14 and TRBJ2-3 gives the whole variable domain EAGVTQFPSHSVIEKGQTVTLRCDPISGHDNLYWYRRVMGKEIKFLLHFVKESKQDESGMPNNRFLAERTGGTYSTLKVQPAELEDSGVYFCASSQDGESTDTQYFGPGTRLTVL.

The chain has TRBV6-1 and TRBJ1-5; a weak D match, TRBD1 (6 bases). CDR1 is MNHNS, CDR2 SASEGT, per germline. This CDR3 region has 18 residues. V was cut by 0 bases and J by 4 bases, with 19 bases left in between. The CDR3 spells CASSEALRGNPFNQPQHF. The CDR3 DNA sequence: TGTGCCAGCAGTGAAGCGCTTAGGGGGAACCCCTTTAATCAGCCCCAGCATTTT.

This clone appeared a single time. V is TRBV18 and J is TRBJ1-4; 7 positions agree with TRBD1. The V segment lost 3 bases and the J segment 5 bases; nucleotides outside the gene matches: 9. The CDR3 extends over 16 amino acids. CDR1 KGHSH and CDR2 LQKENI come from the germline V gene. CDR3 protein: CASSPTPGQKNEKLFF. In DNA, the CDR3 is TGTGCCAGCTCACCGACTCCGGGACAGAAGAATGAAAAACTGTTTTTT.

This clone was seen a single time. J is TRBJ1-2 and V is TRBV5-6, with D possibly being TRBD1 (5 bases). V dropped 7 bases and J dropped 1 base, with 14 bases sitting between them. The CDR3 is 14 amino acids. The germline V gene encodes CDR1 SGHDT and CDR2 YYEEEE. The CDR3 loop is CASGSGTGNYGYTF. The DNA of the CDR3 is TGTGCCAGCGGGTCCGGGACGGGTAACTATGGCTACACCTTC.

The CDR3 bases are TGTGCCAGCAGCTTAGAATGGGGGATCGGGGAGCTGTTTTTT. Its protein is CASSLEWGIGELFF. V is TRBV7-8 and J is TRBJ2-2; either TRBD1 or TRBD2 may supply D (5 bases each). Trimming cost V 1 base and J 7 bases, with 10 bases left between them. The germline V gene encodes CDR1 SGHVS and CDR2 FQNEAQ. The CDR3 is 14 amino acids.

V usage is TRBV21-1 and J usage is TRBJ2-2; whether TRBD2, the table's D call, matches the DNA was not checked. TRBV21-1 is a known pseudogene. The CDR3 loop spans 16 amino acids. The CDR3 nucleotides read TGTGCCAGCAGCAAAGGCCGGTCGCGAAGCACCGGGGAGCTGTTTTTT. Protein sequence: CASSKGRSRSTGELFF.

V usage is TRBV7-3 and J usage is TRBJ2-1, with TRBD2 as a possible D gene (6 bases). The CDR3 length is 14 residues. Looked up from germline, CDR1 is SGHTA and CDR2 is FQGTGA. Trimming removed 5 bases at V and 6 bases at J, with 14 bases between. This CDR3 is CASSPSGTRNEQFF. The CDR3 DNA sequence: TGTGCCAGCAGCCCTTCGGGGACTCGCAATGAGCAGTTCTTC.